The 3 T cell receptor beta chains in this list originate from one sample, sequenced in a study of blood T cell repertoires in COVID-19 (dated by TCRdb to about 2020). The method was the immunoSEQ multiplex PCR assay. TCRdb obtained this table from immuneACCESS and retained in-frame rearrangements with V and J assigned. These tables miss some clones; where compared with another copy, unresolved V genes account for less than half of the shortfall, and the remainder is unexplained. The sample has some 85,000 clones on record, 80% of them singletons. In total, the top ten clones hold approximately 21% of the sample. Material for sequencing was peripheral blood. The receptors come from a woman over 75 with acute or convalescent COVID-19.

In its sample, this clone was seen a few times. This chain connects TRBV7-9 to TRBJ1-3; D is undetermined. The ends were cut back, 1 base at V and 4 bases at J, with 11 bases in the middle. The CDR3 totals 15 residues. Per germline, CDR1 SEHNR and CDR2 FQNEAQ (reference sequence). The CDR3 DNA reads as TGTGCCAGCAGCTTAGATAGGTACAGCGGAAACACCATATATTTT. As protein: CASSLDRYSGNTIYF.

The V and J genes are TRBV5-1 and TRBJ2-3; 7 bases agree with TRBD2. The CDR3 is made up of 16 amino acids. V was clipped by 4 bases and J by 3 bases; unmatched bases: 11. CDR1 and CDR2 from the germline V gene are SGHRS and YFSETQ. The CDR3 region is CASSPRVGRATDTQYF. The CDR3 coding sequence is TGCGCCAGCAGCCCCCGGGTGGGGAGGGCAACAGATACGCAGTATTTT.

The rearrangement uses TRBV7-3 and TRBJ2-1; 10 bases line up with TRBD2. Looked up from germline, CDR1 is SGHTA and CDR2 is FQGTGA. J gave up 6 bases and V 5 bases, and 10 bases lay outside the gene matches. CDR3 length equals 16 residues. CDR3 bases: TGTGCCAGCAGCCAATCCCGACTAGCGGGTACCAATGAGCAGTTCTTC. Translation gives CASSQSRLAGTNEQFF.